The present entry profiles one TCR beta chain with its context. The method was immunoSEQ multiplex PCR; TCRdb's version includes in-frame clones alone and lacks a portion of them. The sample yields about 1.5 million clones, 95% to 99% seen once. The record originates from a study of shared clonotypes between healthy human individuals. V lost 4 bases to trimming and J lost 7 bases; unmatched junction nucleotides: 15. Germline V gene sequence: CDR1 MDHEN, CDR2 SYDVKM. The CDR3 loop spans 17 amino acids. Sequencing was performed on naive CD4+ T cells sorted from blood. Subset indicated: CD45RA+ positively selected. The chain combines TRBV28 with TRBJ2-1; 8 bases match TRBD2. This TCR was recovered from a man aged 25 to 45 in good health. CDR3 sequence reads: CASSYLRGVSVGNEQFF. The CDR3 nucleotides are TGTGCCAGCAGTTACCTGCGGGGGGTTTCTGTAGGGAATGAGCAGTTCTTC. The full variable domain, in which reference TRBV28 and TRBJ2-1 provide the parts outside the CDR3, is DVKVTQSSRYLVKRTGEKVFLECVQDMDHENMFWYRQDPGLGLRLIYFSYDVKMKEKGDIPEGYSVSREKKERFSLILESASTNQTSMYLCASSYLRGVSVGNEQFFGPGTRLTVL.